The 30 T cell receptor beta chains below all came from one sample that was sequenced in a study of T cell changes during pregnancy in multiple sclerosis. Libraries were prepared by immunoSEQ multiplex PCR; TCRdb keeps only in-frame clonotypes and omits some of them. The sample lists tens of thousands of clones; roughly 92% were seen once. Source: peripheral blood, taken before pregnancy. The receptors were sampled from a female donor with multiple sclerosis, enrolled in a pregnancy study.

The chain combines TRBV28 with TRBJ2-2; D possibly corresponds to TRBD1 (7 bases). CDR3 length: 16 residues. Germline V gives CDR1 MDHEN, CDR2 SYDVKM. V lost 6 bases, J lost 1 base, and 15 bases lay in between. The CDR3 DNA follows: TGTGCCAGCAGCAACCACAGGGGAGGGAACACCGGGGAGCTGTTTTTT. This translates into CASSNHRGGNTGELFF. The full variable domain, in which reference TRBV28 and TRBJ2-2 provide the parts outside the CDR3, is DVKVTQSSRYLVKRTGEKVFLECVQDMDHENMFWYRQDPGLGLRLIYFSYDVKMKEKGDIPEGYSVSREKKERFSLILESASTNQTSMYLCASSNHRGGNTGELFFGEGSRLTVL.

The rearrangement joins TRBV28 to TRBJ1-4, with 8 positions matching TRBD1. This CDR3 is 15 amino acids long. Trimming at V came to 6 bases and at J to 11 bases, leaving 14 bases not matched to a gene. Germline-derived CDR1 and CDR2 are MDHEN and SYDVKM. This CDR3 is CASSSAGTGVKKLFF. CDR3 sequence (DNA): TGTGCCAGCAGCTCAGCCGGGACAGGTGTGAAGAAACTGTTTTTT.

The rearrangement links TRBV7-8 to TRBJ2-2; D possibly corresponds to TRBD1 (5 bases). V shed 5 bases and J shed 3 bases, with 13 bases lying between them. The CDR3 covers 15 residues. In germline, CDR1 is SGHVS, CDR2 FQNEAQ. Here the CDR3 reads CASSPQTVHTGELFF. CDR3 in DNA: TGTGCCAGCAGCCCGCAGACAGTGCACACCGGGGAGCTGTTTTTT.

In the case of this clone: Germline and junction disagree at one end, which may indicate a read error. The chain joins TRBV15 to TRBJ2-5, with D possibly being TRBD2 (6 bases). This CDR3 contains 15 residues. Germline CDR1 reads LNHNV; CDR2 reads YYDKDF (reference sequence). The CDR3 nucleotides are TGTGCCACCAGCAGAAGAGATCTGGCCCATAGCGGCAAAAACTTC. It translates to CATSRRDLAHSGKNF.

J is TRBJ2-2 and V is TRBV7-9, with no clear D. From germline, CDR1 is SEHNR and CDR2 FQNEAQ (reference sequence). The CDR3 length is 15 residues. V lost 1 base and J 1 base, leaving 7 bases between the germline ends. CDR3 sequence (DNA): TGTGCCAGCAGCTTAGGGCCAGGGAACACCGGGGAGCTGTTTTTT. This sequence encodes CASSLGPGNTGELFF. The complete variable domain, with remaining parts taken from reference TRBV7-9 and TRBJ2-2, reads DTGVSQNPRHKITKRGQNVTFRCDPISEHNRLYWYRQTLGQGPEFLTYFQNEAQLEKSRLLSDRFSAERPKGSFSTLEIQRTEQGDSAMYLCASSLGPGNTGELFFGEGSRLTVL.

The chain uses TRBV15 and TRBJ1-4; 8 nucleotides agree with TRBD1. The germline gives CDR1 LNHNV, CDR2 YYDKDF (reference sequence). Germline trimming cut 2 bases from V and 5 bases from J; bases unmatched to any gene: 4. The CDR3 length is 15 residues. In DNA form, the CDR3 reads TGTGCCACCAGCAGACCAGGGGGCGTAAATGAAAAACTGTTTTTT. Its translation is CATSRPGGVNEKLFF. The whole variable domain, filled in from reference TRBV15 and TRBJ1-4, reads DAMVIQNPRYQVTQFGKPVTLSCSQTLNHNVMYWYQQKSSQAPKLLFHYYDKDFNNEADTPDNFQSRRPNTSFCFLDIRSPGLGDTAMYLCATSRPGGVNEKLFFGSGTQLSVL.

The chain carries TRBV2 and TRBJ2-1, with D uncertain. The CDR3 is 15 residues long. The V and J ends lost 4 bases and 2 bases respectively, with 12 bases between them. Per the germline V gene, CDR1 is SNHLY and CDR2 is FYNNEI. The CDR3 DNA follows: TGTGCCAGCAGTGTACGGCAGGCCACCTACAATGAGCAGTTCTTC. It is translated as CASSVRQATYNEQFF. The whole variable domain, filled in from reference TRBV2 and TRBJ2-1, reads EPEVTQTPSHQVTQMGQEVILRCVPISNHLYFYWYRQILGQKVEFLVSFYNNEISEKSEIFDDQFSVERPDGSNFTLKIRSTKLEDSAMYFCASSVRQATYNEQFFGPGTRLTVL.

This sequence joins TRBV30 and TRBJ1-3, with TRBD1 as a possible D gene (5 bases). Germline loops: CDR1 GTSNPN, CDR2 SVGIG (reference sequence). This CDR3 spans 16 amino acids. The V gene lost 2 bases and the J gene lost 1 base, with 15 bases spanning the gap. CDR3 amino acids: CAWSLRGVKSGNTIYF. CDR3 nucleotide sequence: TGTGCCTGGAGTCTCCGGGGGGTCAAATCTGGAAACACCATATATTTT.

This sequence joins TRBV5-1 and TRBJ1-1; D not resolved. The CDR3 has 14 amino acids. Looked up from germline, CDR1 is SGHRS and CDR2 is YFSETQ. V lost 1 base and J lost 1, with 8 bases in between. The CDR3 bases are TGCGCCAGCAGCTTGTCCGGAGGGAACACTGAAGCTTTCTTT. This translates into CASSLSGGNTEAFF.

CDR3 region: CASSHQSGRNTGELFF. The CDR3, as DNA: TGCGCCAGCAGCCATCAGAGCGGGAGAAACACCGGGGAGCTGTTTTTT. This rearrangement joins TRBV4-1 to TRBJ2-2; 8 nucleotides agree with TRBD2. CDR3 length: 16 amino acids. Trimming at V came to 3 bases and at J to 2 bases, leaving 5 bases not matched to a gene. Looked up from germline, CDR1 is MGHRA and CDR2 is YSYEKL.

Here the CDR3 DNA reads TGTGCCAGCAGCTTAGTTCCAGCGGGAGGTCACGGGGAGCTGTTTTTT. Its protein product is CASSLVPAGGHGELFF. The chain employs TRBV7-8 and TRBJ2-2; 9 nucleotides agree with TRBD2. The ends lost 1 base at V and 7 bases at J; junction bases unmatched: 7. Germline values: CDR1 SGHVS, CDR2 FQNEAQ. The length of the CDR3 is 16 residues.

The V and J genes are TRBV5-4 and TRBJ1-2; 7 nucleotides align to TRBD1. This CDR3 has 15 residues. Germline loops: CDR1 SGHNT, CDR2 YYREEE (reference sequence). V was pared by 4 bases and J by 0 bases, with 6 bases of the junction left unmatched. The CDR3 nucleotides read TGTGCCAGCAGCGCCCGGGACAGCTCTAACTATGGCTACACCTTC. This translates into CASSARDSSNYGYTF.

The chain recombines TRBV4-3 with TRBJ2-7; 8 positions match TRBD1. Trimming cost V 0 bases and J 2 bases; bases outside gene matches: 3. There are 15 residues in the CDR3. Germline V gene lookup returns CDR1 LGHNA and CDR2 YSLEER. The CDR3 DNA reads TGCGCCAGCAGCCAAGAACTGGACAGGGCCTACGAGCAGTACTTC. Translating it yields CASSQELDRAYEQYF.

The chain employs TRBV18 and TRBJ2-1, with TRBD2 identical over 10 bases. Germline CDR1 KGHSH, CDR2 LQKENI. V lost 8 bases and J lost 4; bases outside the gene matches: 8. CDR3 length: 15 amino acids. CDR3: CASHPRAGGYNEQFF. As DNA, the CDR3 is TGTGCCAGCCACCCAAGAGCGGGAGGGTACAATGAGCAGTTCTTC.

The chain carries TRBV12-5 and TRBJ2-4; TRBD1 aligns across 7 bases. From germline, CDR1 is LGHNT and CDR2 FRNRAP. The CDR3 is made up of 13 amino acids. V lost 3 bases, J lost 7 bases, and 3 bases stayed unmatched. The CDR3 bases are TGTGCTAGTGGTTTAGGGACAGCGAACATTCAGTACTTC. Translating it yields CASGLGTANIQYF.

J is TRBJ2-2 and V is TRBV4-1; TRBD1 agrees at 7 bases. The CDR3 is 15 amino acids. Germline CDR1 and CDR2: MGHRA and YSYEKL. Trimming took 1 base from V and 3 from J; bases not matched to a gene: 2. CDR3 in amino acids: CASSQAQGDTGELFF. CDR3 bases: TGCGCCAGCAGCCAAGCGCAGGGGGACACCGGGGAGCTGTTTTTT.

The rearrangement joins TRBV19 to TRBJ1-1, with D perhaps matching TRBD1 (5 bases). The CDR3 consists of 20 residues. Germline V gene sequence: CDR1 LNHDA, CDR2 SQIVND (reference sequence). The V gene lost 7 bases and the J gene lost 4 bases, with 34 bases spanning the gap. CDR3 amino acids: CASTSGGTIDPSHSGTEAFF. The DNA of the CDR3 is TGTGCCAGTACGTCAGGCGGGACCATAGACCCTTCTCATTCGGGCACTGAAGCTTTCTTT.

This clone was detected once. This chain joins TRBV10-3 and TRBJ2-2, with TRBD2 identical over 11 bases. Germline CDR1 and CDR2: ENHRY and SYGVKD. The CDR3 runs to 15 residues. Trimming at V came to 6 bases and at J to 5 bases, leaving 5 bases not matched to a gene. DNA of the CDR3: TGTGCCATCAGACTAGCGGGAGATTTGACCGGGGAGCTGTTTTTT. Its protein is CAIRLAGDLTGELFF.

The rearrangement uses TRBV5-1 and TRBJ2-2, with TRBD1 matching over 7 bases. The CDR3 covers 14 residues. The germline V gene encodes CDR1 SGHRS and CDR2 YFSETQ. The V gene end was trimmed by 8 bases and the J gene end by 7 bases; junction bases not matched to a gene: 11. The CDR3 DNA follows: TGCGCCAGTGGATATGACAGGGTCGGCGGGGAGCTGTTTTTT. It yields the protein CASGYDRVGGELFF.

The CDR3 loop is CASSLSGASNEQFF. The CDR3 region has the DNA TGTGCCAGCAGCTTAAGCGGGGCCTCCAATGAGCAGTTCTTC. The chain carries TRBV7-3 and TRBJ2-1; tentatively, D is TRBD2 (6 bases). Per germline, CDR1 SGHTA and CDR2 FQGTGA. Trimming stripped 1 base from V and 6 bases from J, with 10 bases between. The CDR3 sequence is 14 residues long.

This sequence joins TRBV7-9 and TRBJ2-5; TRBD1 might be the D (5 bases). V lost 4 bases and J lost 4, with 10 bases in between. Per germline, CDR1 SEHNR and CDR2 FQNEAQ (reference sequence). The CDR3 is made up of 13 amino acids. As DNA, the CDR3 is TGTGCCAGCAGCTATAAGGGGCGAGAGACCCAGTACTTC. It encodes CASSYKGRETQYF. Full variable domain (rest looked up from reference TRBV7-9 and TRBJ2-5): DTGVSQNPRHKITKRGQNVTFRCDPISEHNRLYWYRQTLGQGPEFLTYFQNEAQLEKSRLLSDRFSAERPKGSFSTLEIQRTEQGDSAMYLCASSYKGRETQYFGPGTRLLVL.

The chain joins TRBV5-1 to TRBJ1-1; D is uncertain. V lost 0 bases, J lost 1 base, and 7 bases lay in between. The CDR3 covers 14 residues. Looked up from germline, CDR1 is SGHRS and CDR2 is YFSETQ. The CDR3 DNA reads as TGCGCCAGCAGCTTGGGACGCGGGAACACTGAAGCTTTCTTT. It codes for CASSLGRGNTEAFF.

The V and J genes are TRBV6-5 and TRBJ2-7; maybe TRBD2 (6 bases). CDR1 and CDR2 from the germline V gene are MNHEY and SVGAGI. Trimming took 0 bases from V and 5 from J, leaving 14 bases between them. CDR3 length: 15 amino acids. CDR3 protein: CASSYSRLVSHEQYF. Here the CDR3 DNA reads TGTGCCAGCAGTTACTCGCGACTAGTATCCCACGAGCAGTACTTC.

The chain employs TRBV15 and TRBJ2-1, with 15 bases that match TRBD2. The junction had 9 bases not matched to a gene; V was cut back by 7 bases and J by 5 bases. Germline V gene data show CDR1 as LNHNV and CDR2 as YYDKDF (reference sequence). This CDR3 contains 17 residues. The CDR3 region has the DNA TGTGCCACCAACGCCGGGACTAGCGGGAGGCAAAACAATGAGCAGTTCTTC. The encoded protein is CATNAGTSGRQNNEQFF.

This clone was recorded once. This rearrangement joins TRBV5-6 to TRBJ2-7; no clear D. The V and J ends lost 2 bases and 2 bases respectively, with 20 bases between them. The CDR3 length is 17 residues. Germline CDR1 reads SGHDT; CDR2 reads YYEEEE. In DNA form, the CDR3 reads TGTGCCAGCAGCTTTACGACCCTACGCCGGAGAACCTACGAGCAGTACTTC. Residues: CASSFTTLRRRTYEQYF.

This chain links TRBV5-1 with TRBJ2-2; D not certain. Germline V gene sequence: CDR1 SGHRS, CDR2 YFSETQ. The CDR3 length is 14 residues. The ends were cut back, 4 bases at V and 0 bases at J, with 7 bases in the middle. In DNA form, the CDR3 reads TGCGCCAGCAGCGAGGATTCGAACACCGGGGAGCTGTTTTTT. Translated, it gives CASSEDSNTGELFF. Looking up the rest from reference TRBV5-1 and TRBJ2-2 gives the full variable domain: KAGVTQTPRYLIKTRGQQVTLSCSPISGHRSVSWYQQTPGQGLQFLFEYFSETQRNKGNFPGRFSGRQFSNSRSEMNVSTLELGDSALYLCASSEDSNTGELFFGEGSRLTVL.

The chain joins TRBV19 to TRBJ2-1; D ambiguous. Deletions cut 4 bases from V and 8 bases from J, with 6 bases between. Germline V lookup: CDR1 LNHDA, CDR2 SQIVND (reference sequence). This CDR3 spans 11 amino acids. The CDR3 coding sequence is TGTGCCAGTAGTACCTTTGATGAGCAGTTCTTC. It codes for CASSTFDEQFF.

Here the CDR3 reads CASSESGRAVADTQYF. CDR3 coding DNA: TGTGCCAGCAGTGAGTCGGGGAGGGCCGTCGCAGATACGCAGTATTTT. The gene calls are TRBV2 and TRBJ2-3; 7 bases map to TRBD2. This CDR3 has 16 residues. Germline CDR1 is SNHLY and CDR2 is FYNNEI. J gave up 4 bases and V 3 bases, and 10 bases lay outside the gene matches.

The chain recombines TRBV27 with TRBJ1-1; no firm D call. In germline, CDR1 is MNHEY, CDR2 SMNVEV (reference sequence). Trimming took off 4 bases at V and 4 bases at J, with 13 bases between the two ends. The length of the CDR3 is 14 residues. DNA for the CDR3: TGTGCCAGCAGTTCAGGACTGAACCCCACTGAAGCTTTCTTT. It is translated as CASSSGLNPTEAFF.

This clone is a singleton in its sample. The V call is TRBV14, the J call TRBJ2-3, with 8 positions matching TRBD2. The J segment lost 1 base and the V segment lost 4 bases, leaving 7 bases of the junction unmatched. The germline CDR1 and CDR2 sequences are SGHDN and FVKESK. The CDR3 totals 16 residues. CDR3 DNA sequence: TGTGCCAGCAGCCCCAGCGGGAGCCTCCGCACAGATACGCAGTATTTT. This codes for CASSPSGSLRTDTQYF.